What follows is one TCR beta chain and its context. Its specificity is not known. The sample is drawn from a study of regulatory T cells in long-lasting Graves disease. The overall study: A definition of persistent Graves' disease required over 5 years of antithyroid drugs plus positive TSH receptor antibodies.

Study conclusions and caveats: Persistent Graves' patients showed less TCR diversity than newly diagnosed ones. It was in persistent disease that TRBV28, TRBJ1-2 and TRBJ2-5 were favored.

The time point denotes: persistent/refractory GD, antithyroid drugs over 5 years with positive TRAb. Making the TCR library involved RNA that had been extracted from PBMCs. V was trimmed by 8 bases and J by 3 bases, leaving 10 bases between them. The germline CDR1 and CDR2 sequences are MNHEY and SVGEGT. This CDR3 spans 12 amino acids. According to the study, TCR beta libraries were built with iRepertoire HTBI primers and CDR3-region Arm-PCR. One entry per CDR3 protein results from TCRdb running MiXCR on the multiplex PCR reads. The table lists about 460,000 distinct CDR3 sequences, 20% to 25% of them singletons, with less than 15% in the top ten.

Here the sequenced sample was peripheral blood mononuclear cells (PBMCs), taken when the disease was refractory, from a patient treated with antithyroid drugs. The rearrangement uses TRBV6-2 or TRBV6-3 and TRBJ1-2; weak D call: TRBD1 (5 bases). The sequence was obtained from a female donor with Graves disease. This CDR3 reads CASGQGHYGYTF. The CDR3 DNA reads as TGTGCCAGCGGGCAGGGCCACTATGGCTACACCTTC.